This is a list of T cell receptor beta chains from one sample in a study of blood T cell repertoires in COVID-19. The repertoire was sequenced with immunoSEQ multiplex PCR; TCRdb's copy has only in-frame clones and lacks some. The data show under 30,000 clones, 89% seen once. The sample comprised peripheral blood. These receptors came from a human donor in a cohort sampled during active COVID-19. The CDR3 runs from the conserved cysteine through the conserved F or W. The D gene is left open where the match is weak.

>TRBD1|TRBV3-1/TRBV3-2|TRBJ1-2
CASSPGGQGAFGYTF
>-|TRBV30|TRBJ2-3
CAWRIGGSTDTQYF
>-|TRBV3-1/TRBV3-2|TRBJ2-2
CASSLIGGRGELFF
>-|TRBV7-9|TRBJ2-7
CASSPRGTKAEQYF
>-|TRBV6-5|TRBJ1-5
CASSLAGGNQPQHF
>-|TRBV5-6|TRBJ2-1
CASSLGGGRNEQFF
>-|TRBV4-1|TRBJ1-4
CASSLTITTGLSGTNEKLFF
>TRBD2|TRBV6-6|TRBJ2-5
CATTRGGIQTQYF
>-|TRBV24-1|TRBJ1-2
CATRSRGGHPYYGYTF
>TRBD1|TRBV6-2/TRBV6-3|TRBJ1-5
CASSYPGQGFNQPQHF
>-|TRBV9|TRBJ1-6
CASSVAELSSPLHF
>TRBD1|TRBV5-4|TRBJ2-6
CASSKGTGKGNVLTF
>-|TRBV3-1/TRBV3-2|TRBJ2-5
CASSQGRGETQYF
>-|TRBV6-6|TRBJ1-5
CASSGGENQPQHF
>-|TRBV10-3|TRBJ2-7
CAISSEGLLAEQYF
>-|TRBV9|TRBJ2-5
CASSVGQGQETQYF
>TRBD1|TRBV3-1/TRBV3-2|TRBJ2-3
CASSRVPGGAADTQYF
>-|TRBV28|TRBJ1-1
CASTVGAENTEAFF
>TRBD1|TRBV6-5|TRBJ1-3
CASSTGGRNTIYF
>TRBD1|TRBV7-3|TRBJ1-2
CASSLGQGYGYTF
>TRBD1|TRBV7-2|TRBJ2-7
CASSLAGQGVYEQYF
>-|TRBV7-6|TRBJ1-5
CASSLAGGQPQHF
>-|TRBV10-3|TRBJ2-3
CAISESGGSTDTQYF
>-|TRBV7-6|TRBJ1-4
CASSGYSSTNEKLFF
>TRBD1|TRBV19|TRBJ1-6
CASRAGQGVDSPLHF
>TRBD1|TRBV18|TRBJ2-3
CASSPPGQGTSTDTQYF